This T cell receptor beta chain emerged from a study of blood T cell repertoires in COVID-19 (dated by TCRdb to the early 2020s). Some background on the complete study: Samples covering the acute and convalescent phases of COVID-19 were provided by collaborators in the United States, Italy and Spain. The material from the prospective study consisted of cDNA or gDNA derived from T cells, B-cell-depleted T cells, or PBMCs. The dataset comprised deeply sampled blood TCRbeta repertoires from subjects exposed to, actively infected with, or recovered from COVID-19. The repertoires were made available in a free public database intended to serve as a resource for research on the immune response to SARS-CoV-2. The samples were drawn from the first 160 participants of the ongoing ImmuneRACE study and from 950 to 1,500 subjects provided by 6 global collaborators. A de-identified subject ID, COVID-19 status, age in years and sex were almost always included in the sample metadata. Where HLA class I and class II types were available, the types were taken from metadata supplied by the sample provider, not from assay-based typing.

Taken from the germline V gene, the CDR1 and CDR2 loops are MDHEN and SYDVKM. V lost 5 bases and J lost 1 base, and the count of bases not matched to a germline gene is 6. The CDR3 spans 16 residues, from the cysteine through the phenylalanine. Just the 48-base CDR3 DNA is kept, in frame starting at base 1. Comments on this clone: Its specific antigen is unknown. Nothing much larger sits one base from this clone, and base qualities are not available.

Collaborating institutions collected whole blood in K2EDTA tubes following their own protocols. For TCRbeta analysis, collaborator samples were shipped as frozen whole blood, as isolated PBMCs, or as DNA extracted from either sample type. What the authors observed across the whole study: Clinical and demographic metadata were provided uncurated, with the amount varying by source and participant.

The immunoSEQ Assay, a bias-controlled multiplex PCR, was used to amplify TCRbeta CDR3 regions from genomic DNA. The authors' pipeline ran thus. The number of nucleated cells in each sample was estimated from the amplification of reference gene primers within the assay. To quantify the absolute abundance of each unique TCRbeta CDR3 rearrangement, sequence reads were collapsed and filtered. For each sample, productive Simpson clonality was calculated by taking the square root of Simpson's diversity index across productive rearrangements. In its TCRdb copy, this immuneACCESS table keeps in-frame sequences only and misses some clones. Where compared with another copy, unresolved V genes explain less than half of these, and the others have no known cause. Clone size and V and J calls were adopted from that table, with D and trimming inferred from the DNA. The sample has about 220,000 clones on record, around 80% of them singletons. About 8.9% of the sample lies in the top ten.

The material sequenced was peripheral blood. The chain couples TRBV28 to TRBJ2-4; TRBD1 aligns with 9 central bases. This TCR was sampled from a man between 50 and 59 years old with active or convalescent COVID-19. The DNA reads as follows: TGTGCCAGCAGTGATTTACAGGGGGCGGCCAAAAACATTCAGTACTTC. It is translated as CASSDLQGAAKNIQYF.